A single sample is the source of the 28 T cell receptor beta chains below, sequenced in a study of blood T cell repertoires in COVID-19 (dated by TCRdb to between 2020 and 2021). Libraries were made using the immunoSEQ multiplex PCR assay. TCRdb stores this immuneACCESS table with in-frame sequences only. Part of the clones is absent; in the studies checked, under half of the shortfall reflects unresolved V genes, and no reason is known for the rest. The sample table records 200,000 to 300,000 clones; around 88% of these occur just once. The ten top clones hold 3.3% of the sample. Sequencing was done on a sample of PBMCs or T cells enriched from blood (not recorded which). The source of these receptors is a woman aged 40 to 55 with acute COVID-19.

The chain links TRBV30 to TRBJ2-6; 7 bases line up with TRBD1. CDR3 length equals 17 residues. Germline-derived CDR1 and CDR2 are GTSNPN and SVGIG (reference sequence). The trim removed 4 bases at V and 4 bases at J, leaving 13 bases unmatched. The CDR3 DNA sequence: TGTGCCTGGACAAGAGACAGGGTCAGCAGCGGGGCCAACGTCCTGACTTTC. It specifies CAWTRDRVSSGANVLTF.

The chain employs TRBV11-2 and TRBJ2-7; 8 nucleotides align to TRBD2. V shed 5 bases, J shed 3 bases, and the junction held 3 bases outside the gene matches. The CDR3 consists of 13 residues. Germline V lookup: CDR1 SGHAT, CDR2 FQNNGV. The CDR3: CASSRGTSYEQYF. The DNA of the CDR3 is TGTGCCAGCAGCCGTGGGACTAGCTACGAGCAGTACTTC.

This clone was recorded once. The chain joins TRBV11-3 to TRBJ2-1; TRBD1 is a possible D gene (6 bases). Germline V gene lookup returns CDR1 SGHNT and CDR2 YENEEA. This CDR3 has 13 amino acids. Trimming took off 1 base at V and 8 bases at J, with 9 bases between the two ends. In nucleotides, the CDR3 is TGTGCCAGCAGCTTAGGGGGACATGATGAGCAGTTCTTC. Protein product: CASSLGGHDEQFF.

The V call is TRBV29-1, the J call TRBJ2-5; tentative D call: TRBD1 (6 bases). The V end was cut by 0 bases, the J end by 4 bases, with 6 bases between. This CDR3 contains 12 residues. Germline CDR1 is SQVTM and CDR2 is ANQGSEA. The CDR3 DNA reads as TGCAGCGTTGAAGAAGGGGGAGAGACCCAGTACTTC. Translating gives CSVEEGGETQYF.

The chain has TRBV4-1 and TRBJ2-3; 9 nucleotides align to TRBD2. Germline CDR1 is MGHRA and CDR2 is YSYEKL. The CDR3 consists of 16 residues. J gave up 2 bases and V 0 bases, and 3 bases lay outside the gene matches. The CDR3 sequence is CASSQDPSGNTDTQYF. The CDR3 region has the DNA TGCGCCAGCAGCCAAGATCCTAGCGGGAACACAGATACGCAGTATTTT.

This rearrangement joins TRBV5-5 to TRBJ2-3; TRBD1 agrees at 8 bases. The CDR3 covers 15 residues. V trimming: 4 bases; J trimming: 6 bases; junction bases outside the gene matches: 10. Germline V gene sequence: CDR1 SGHKS, CDR2 YYEKEE (reference sequence). The CDR3 loop reads CASSRQGSPSDTQYF. CDR3 coding DNA: TGTGCCAGCAGCCGACAGGGGTCCCCCTCTGATACGCAGTATTTT.

The CDR3 sequence is CASSPPGWTDTEAFF. CDR3 in DNA: TGTGCCAGCTCACCGCCAGGGTGGACGGACACTGAAGCTTTCTTT. This chain connects TRBV18 to TRBJ1-1; D perhaps matches TRBD1 (5 bases). Deletions cut 3 bases from V and 3 bases from J, with 14 bases between. Per germline, CDR1 KGHSH and CDR2 LQKENI. The CDR3 is 15 amino acids.

The table lists this clone with a few counts. The rearrangement links TRBV28 to TRBJ2-7; 12 bases map to TRBD2. The CDR3 is 16 residues long. Germline CDR1 and CDR2: MDHEN and SYDVKM. After removal of 3 bases from V and 4 bases from J, the junction contained 7 bases not matched to a gene. CDR3 residues: CASSFVASGRAYEQYF. CDR3 in DNA: TGTGCCAGCAGTTTTGTAGCTAGCGGGAGGGCGTACGAGCAGTACTTC.

The chain is built from TRBV4-1 and TRBJ2-2; no clear D. Germline V gene sequence: CDR1 MGHRA, CDR2 YSYEKL. V shed 1 base and J shed 4 bases, with 16 bases lying between them. The CDR3 is 17 amino acids. CDR3 bases: TGCGCCAGCAGCCAAGCCCAGGTCTGGTTAGGCACCGGGGAGCTGTTTTTT. Its protein product is CASSQAQVWLGTGELFF.

This clone has only one observation. The CDR3 DNA sequence: TGTGCCAGCAGCTTTCGGGAGGGTACAGATACGCAGTATTTT. Its translation is CASSFREGTDTQYF. This chain joins TRBV13 and TRBJ2-3; TRBD2 matches at 8 bases. The junction had 2 bases not matched to a gene; V was cut back by 3 bases and J by 3 bases. Looked up from germline, CDR1 is PRHDT and CDR2 is FYEKMQ (reference sequence). The CDR3 covers 14 residues.

The V and J genes are TRBV2 and TRBJ1-5, with D perhaps matching TRBD1 (6 bases). V lost 5 bases to trimming and J lost 4 bases, with 15 bases between them. The CDR3 is 15 residues long. Germline V gene sequence: CDR1 SNHLY, CDR2 FYNNEI. The CDR3 sequence is CASSSDRTENQPQHF. CDR3 in DNA: TGTGCCAGCAGTTCCGACCGGACAGAGAATCAGCCCCAGCATTTT.

CDR3 residues: CASSSGGADGGPTYEQYF. The CDR3 nucleotides read TGTGCCAGCAGCAGTGGGGGGGCGGACGGAGGGCCCACCTACGAGCAGTACTTC. V and J are TRBV27 and TRBJ2-7; weak D call: TRBD2 (7 bases). Trimming took 6 bases from V and 2 from J, leaving 26 bases between them. The CDR3 spans 18 residues. From germline, CDR1 is MNHEY and CDR2 SMNVEV (reference sequence).

V is TRBV28 and J is TRBJ1-1, with D maybe TRBD1 (6 bases). The V gene's germline CDR1 is MDHEN and CDR2 SYDVKM. This CDR3 comprises 15 residues. Trimming removed 5 bases at V and 2 bases at J, with 15 bases between. CDR3 loop: CASSLPGTRNTEAFF. In nucleotides, the CDR3 is TGTGCCAGCAGTCTGCCCGGGACAAGAAACACTGAAGCTTTCTTT.

V gene TRBV11-3 combines with J gene TRBJ2-5; 7 bases agree with TRBD2. Germline V gene sequence: CDR1 SGHNT, CDR2 YENEEA. V lost 4 bases and J lost 10; bases outside the gene matches: 3. The CDR3 length is 11 residues. CDR3 DNA: TGTGCCAGCAGCTCCACGGGGGGCCAGTACTTC. Its translation: CASSSTGGQYF.

This clone was found a few times. V usage is TRBV5-4 and J usage is TRBJ2-7; 9 bases are shared with TRBD2. V gave up 0 bases and J gave up 5 bases; unmatched junction bases: 6. CDR1 and CDR2 from the germline V gene are SGHNT and YYREEE (reference sequence). CDR3 size: 15 residues. CDR3 coding DNA: TGTGCCAGCAGCTTGGTGGCGGGAGGGCCTAACGAGCAGTACTTC. This codes for CASSLVAGGPNEQYF. The entire variable domain, with the rest obtained from reference TRBV5-4 and TRBJ2-7, is as follows: ETGVTQSPTHLIKTRGQQVTLRCSSQSGHNTVSWYQQALGQGPQFIFQYYREEENGRGNFPPRFSGLQFPNYSSELNVNALELDDSALYLCASSLVAGGPNEQYFGPGTRLTVT.

V is TRBV29-1 and J is TRBJ1-2, with D unresolved. With 5 bases removed from V and 2 bases from J, the gap between germline ends came to 15 bases. Germline values: CDR1 SQVTM, CDR2 ANQGSEA. The CDR3 spans 14 residues. CDR3 sequence (DNA): TGCAGCGTTAAGGGTGAAGGGAGAAACTATGGCTACACCTTC. Protein: CSVKGEGRNYGYTF.

This sequence joins TRBV9 and TRBJ1-1; tentative D call: TRBD1 (5 bases). Germline V gene sequence: CDR1 SGDLS, CDR2 YYNGEE. Trimming shortened V by 3 bases and J by 7 bases, and 16 bases separated the two germline ends. The CDR3 contains 14 residues. CDR3 nucleotides: TGTGCCAGCAGCGCGAGACAGTCCCCTAGTGAAGCTTTCTTT. This codes for CASSARQSPSEAFF.

This clone was seen a few times. Here the CDR3 DNA reads TGTGCCAGTAGCTTGCGGACTAGGGCGAGGACAGATACGCAGTATTTT. It translates to CASSLRTRARTDTQYF. The rearrangement uses TRBV19 and TRBJ2-3, with 7 bases lining up with TRBD2. Germline values: CDR1 LNHDA, CDR2 SQIVND (reference sequence). The CDR3 is 16 residues long. V shed 6 bases, J shed 3 bases, and the junction held 12 bases outside the gene matches.

The rearrangement links TRBV30 to TRBJ1-2; 10 bases map to TRBD1. Germline CDR1 GTSNPN, CDR2 SVGIG (reference sequence). The CDR3 length is 16 residues. V lost 4 bases, J lost 2 bases, and 10 bases stayed unmatched. CDR3 region: CAWNSGQGFGNYGYTF. CDR3 in DNA: TGTGCCTGGAACTCGGGACAGGGGTTCGGAAACTATGGCTACACCTTC.

V and J are TRBV4-2 and TRBJ2-5, with 8 positions matching TRBD1. The CDR3 covers 17 residues. V trimming: 1 base; J trimming: 4 bases; junction bases outside the gene matches: 11. In germline, CDR1 is LGHNA, CDR2 YNFKEQ. The CDR3 DNA reads as TGTGCCAGCAGCCAAGTTTCCACAGGGGGTTATGGAGAGACCCAGTACTTC. It yields the protein CASSQVSTGGYGETQYF.

This chain joins TRBV27 and TRBJ1-1; 7 positions agree with TRBD1. Looked up from germline, CDR1 is MNHEY and CDR2 is SMNVEV (reference sequence). This CDR3 spans 14 amino acids. Trimming at V came to 5 bases and at J to 1 base, leaving 4 bases not matched to a gene. The CDR3 DNA is TGTGCCAGCAGTCTGAACAGGGGGAACACTGAAGCTTTCTTT. Its translation: CASSLNRGNTEAFF.

The chain is built from TRBV5-1 and TRBJ2-5; 16 bases match TRBD2. The CDR3 is 15 amino acids. Germline-derived CDR1 and CDR2 are SGHRS and YFSETQ. The V gene end was trimmed by 7 bases and the J gene end by 3 bases; junction bases not matched to a gene: 3. Written as DNA, the CDR3 is TGCGCCAGCGGGGGACTAGCGGGAGGGGAAGAGACCCAGTACTTC. As protein: CASGGLAGGEETQYF. Together with reference TRBV5-1 and TRBJ2-5, the CDR3 gives the full variable domain: KAGVTQTPRYLIKTRGQQVTLSCSPISGHRSVSWYQQTPGQGLQFLFEYFSETQRNKGNFPGRFSGRQFSNSRSEMNVSTLELGDSALYLCASGGLAGGEETQYFGPGTRLLVL.

CDR3 protein: CASSLGGAGTDTQYF. The CDR3 DNA sequence: TGTGCCAGCAGCTTGGGAGGGGCGGGCACAGATACGCAGTATTTT. The genes are TRBV7-3 and TRBJ2-3; 7 positions agree with TRBD2. Germline assignment: CDR1 SGHTA and CDR2 FQGTGA. The CDR3 totals 15 residues. Trimming at V came to 3 bases and at J to 1 base, leaving 4 bases not matched to a gene.

V gene TRBV15 combines with J gene TRBJ2-7, with 7 bases lining up with TRBD1. V was clipped by 3 bases and J by 5 bases; unmatched bases: 1. The germline V gene encodes CDR1 LNHNV and CDR2 YYDKDF (reference sequence). This CDR3 contains 12 residues. The CDR3 spells CATSSGQDEQYF. The CDR3 DNA reads TGTGCCACCAGCAGCGGACAGGACGAGCAGTACTTC.

This clone was observed a few times. This chain joins TRBV19 and TRBJ2-7, with D possibly matching TRBD2 (5 bases). CDR3 size: 14 residues. Deletions cut 2 bases from V and 0 bases from J, with 8 bases between. Germline values: CDR1 LNHDA, CDR2 SQIVND (reference sequence). The CDR3 bases are TGTGCCAGTAGTATAAACGGGAACTCCTACGAGCAGTACTTC. Protein sequence: CASSINGNSYEQYF.

The chain uses TRBV19 and TRBJ2-1, with TRBD2 matching over 14 bases. CDR3 length: 16 residues. With 3 bases clipped from V and 9 bases from J, the junction kept 7 bases outside the gene matches. Germline V gene data show CDR1 as LNHDA and CDR2 as SQIVND (reference sequence). The CDR3 is CASSIRTSGRFGEQFF. In DNA, the CDR3 is TGTGCCAGTAGTATCCGGACTAGCGGGAGGTTTGGTGAGCAGTTCTTC.

The V gene is TRBV29-1, the J gene TRBJ2-1, with D maybe TRBD1 (5 bases). Per the germline V gene, CDR1 is SQVTM and CDR2 is ANQGSEA. CDR3 length: 12 amino acids. Deletions cut 5 bases from V and 7 bases from J, with 12 bases between. This chain's CDR3 is CSVREGANEQFF. The DNA of the CDR3 is TGCAGCGTTAGGGAAGGGGCAAATGAGCAGTTCTTC.

J is TRBJ2-6 and V is TRBV30, with 10 bases that match TRBD1. V shed 2 bases, J shed 0 bases, and the junction held 10 bases outside the gene matches. CDR1 is GTSNPN, CDR2 SVGIG, per germline (reference sequence). This CDR3 region has 19 residues. The DNA for the CDR3 is TGTGCCTGGAGTCCAAGTCGGACAGGGGGTCCCTCTGGGGCCAACGTCCTGACTTTC. Encoded protein: CAWSPSRTGGPSGANVLTF.